The present entry profiles one T cell receptor beta chain with its context. Its antigen is as yet unknown. The data stem from a study of shared clonotypes between healthy human individuals. Study-wide results and caveats: In general, naive subsets displayed greater estimated richness than memory subsets did. Shared clonotypes: roughly 4.5% naive CD4, about 3.3% naive CD8, around 2.2% memory CD4, under 0.45% memory CD8.

The germline V gene has CDR1 SGHVS and CDR2 FQNEAQ. CDR3 length equals 15 residues. V lost 4 bases to trimming and J lost 0 bases; unmatched junction nucleotides: 3. Using immunoSEQ multiplex PCR, the repertoire was profiled, and TCRdb retains in-frame clones only, with some absent. In the table there are millions of clones, about 95% of which are singletons. Material for sequencing was naive CD4+ T cells sorted from blood. This sample's subset: CD45RA+ positively selected. V usage is TRBV7-8 and J usage is TRBJ2-7; the match to TRBD2 covers 10 bases. The TCR was taken from a man aged 18-30 years in good health. CDR3: CASSSSGGVSYEQYF. In DNA form, the CDR3 reads TGTGCCAGCAGCTCGAGCGGGGGGGTCTCCTACGAGCAGTACTTC.